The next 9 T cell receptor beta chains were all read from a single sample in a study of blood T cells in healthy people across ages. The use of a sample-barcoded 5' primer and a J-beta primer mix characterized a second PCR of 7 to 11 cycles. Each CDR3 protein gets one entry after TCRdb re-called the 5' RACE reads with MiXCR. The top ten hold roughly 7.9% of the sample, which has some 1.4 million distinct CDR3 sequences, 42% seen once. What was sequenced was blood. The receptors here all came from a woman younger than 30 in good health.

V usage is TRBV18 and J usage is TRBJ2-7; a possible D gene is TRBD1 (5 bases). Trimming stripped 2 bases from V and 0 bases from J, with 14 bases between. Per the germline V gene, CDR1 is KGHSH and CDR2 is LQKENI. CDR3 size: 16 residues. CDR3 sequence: CASSPSGAGSSYEQYF. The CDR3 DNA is TGTGCCAGCTCACCAAGTGGGGCAGGTTCCTCCTACGAGCAGTACTTC.

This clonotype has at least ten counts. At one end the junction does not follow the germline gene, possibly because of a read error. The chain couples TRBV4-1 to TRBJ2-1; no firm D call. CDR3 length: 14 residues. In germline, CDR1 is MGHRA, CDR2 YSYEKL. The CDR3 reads CASSQGGSYNEQFF. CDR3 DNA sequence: TGTGCCAGCAGCCAAGGCGGCTCCTACAATGAGCAGTTCTTC.

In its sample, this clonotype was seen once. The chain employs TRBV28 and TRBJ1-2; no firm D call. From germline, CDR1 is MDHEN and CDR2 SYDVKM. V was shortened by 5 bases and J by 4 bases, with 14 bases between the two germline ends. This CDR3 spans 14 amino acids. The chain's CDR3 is CASSRPPNRYGYTF. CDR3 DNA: TGTGCCAGCAGTAGGCCGCCCAATCGCTATGGCTACACCTTC.

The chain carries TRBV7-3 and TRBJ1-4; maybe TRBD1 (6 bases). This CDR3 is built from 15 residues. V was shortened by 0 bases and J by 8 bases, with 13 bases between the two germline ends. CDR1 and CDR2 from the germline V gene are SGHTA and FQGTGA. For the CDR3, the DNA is TGTGCCAGCAGCTTAACCGGGGGCTTTGTGGAAAAACTGTTTTTT. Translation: CASSLTGGFVEKLFF.

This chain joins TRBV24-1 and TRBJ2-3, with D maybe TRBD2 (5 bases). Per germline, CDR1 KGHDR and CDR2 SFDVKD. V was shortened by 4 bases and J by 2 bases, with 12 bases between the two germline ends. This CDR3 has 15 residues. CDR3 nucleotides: TGTGCCACCAGTGACCCGGCGGGCTCCACAGATACGCAGTATTTT. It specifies CATSDPAGSTDTQYF.

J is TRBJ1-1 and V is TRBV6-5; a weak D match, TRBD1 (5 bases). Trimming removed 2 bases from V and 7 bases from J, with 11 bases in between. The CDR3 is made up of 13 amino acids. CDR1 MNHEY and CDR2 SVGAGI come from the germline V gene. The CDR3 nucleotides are TGTGCCAGCAGTTACGTTGACAGCCGTGAAGCTTTCTTT. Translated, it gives CASSYVDSREAFF.

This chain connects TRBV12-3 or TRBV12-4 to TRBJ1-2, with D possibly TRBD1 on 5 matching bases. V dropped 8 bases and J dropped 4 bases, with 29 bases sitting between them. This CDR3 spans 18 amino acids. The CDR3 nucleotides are TGTGCCAGCCTCCCTAGGGCCAGGGTGTCGGCTACCTCCTATGGCTACACCTTC. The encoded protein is CASLPRARVSATSYGYTF.

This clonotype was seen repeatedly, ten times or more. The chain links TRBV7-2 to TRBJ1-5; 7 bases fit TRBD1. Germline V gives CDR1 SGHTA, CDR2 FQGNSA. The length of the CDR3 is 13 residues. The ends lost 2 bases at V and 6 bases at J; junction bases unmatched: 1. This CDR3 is CASSLQGGQPQHF. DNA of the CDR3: TGTGCCAGCAGCTTACAGGGGGGTCAGCCCCAGCATTTT.

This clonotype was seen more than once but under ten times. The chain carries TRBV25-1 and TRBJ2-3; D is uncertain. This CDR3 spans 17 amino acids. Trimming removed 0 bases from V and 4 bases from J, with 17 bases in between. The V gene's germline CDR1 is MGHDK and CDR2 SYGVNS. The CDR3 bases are TGTGCCAGCAGTGAATATGGGTTCTCTATGGCCTCAGATACGCAGTATTTT. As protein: CASSEYGFSMASDTQYF.